The count of the clone carrying this TCR beta chain is one. The data are from a study of blood T cell repertoires in COVID-19. Overall study: COVID-19 samples, acute and convalescent, were from the United States, Italy and Spain. PBMCs, B-cell-depleted T cells, or T cells provided the cDNA or gDNA that made up the material.

While infection was still active, Seattle patients were enrolled and then followed longitudinally. In the authors' workflow: Reference gene primer amplification gave nucleated cell count estimates. Clones were sequenced by immunoSEQ multiplex PCR, and TCRdb holds only the in-frame ones, with some missing. The V and J calls and clone size come from that table; D and trimming were worked out from the DNA. This table has 300,000 to 350,000 clones, 87% appearing once. Sequencing used peripheral blood. The receptor's source is a man aged 30 to 39 with COVID-19, enrolled during active disease.

The CDR3 sequence: CASSFGTEGNTEAFF. The CDR3 DNA reads TGTGCCAGCAGCTTTGGCACCGAGGGGAACACTGAAGCTTTCTTT. The chain joins TRBV5-4 to TRBJ1-1; D not certain. This CDR3 comprises 15 residues. The germline V and J ends were trimmed by 2 bases and 1 base, with 12 bases remaining between them. The germline V gene has CDR1 SGHNT and CDR2 YYREEE (reference sequence).